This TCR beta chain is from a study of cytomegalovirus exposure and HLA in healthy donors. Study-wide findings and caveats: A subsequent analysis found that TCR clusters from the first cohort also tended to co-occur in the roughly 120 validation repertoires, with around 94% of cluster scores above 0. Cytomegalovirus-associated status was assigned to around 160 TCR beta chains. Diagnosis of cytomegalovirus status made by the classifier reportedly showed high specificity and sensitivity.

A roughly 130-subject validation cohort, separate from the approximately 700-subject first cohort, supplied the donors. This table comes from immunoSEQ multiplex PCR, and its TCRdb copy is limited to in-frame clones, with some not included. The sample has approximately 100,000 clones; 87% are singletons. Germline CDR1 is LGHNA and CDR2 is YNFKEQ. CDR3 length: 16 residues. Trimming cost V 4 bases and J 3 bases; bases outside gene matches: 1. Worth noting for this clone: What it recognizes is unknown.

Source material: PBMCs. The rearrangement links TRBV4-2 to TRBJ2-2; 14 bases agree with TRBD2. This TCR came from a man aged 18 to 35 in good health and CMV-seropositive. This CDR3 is CASSLGLAGDTGELFF. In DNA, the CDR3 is TGTGCCAGCAGCCTGGGACTAGCGGGGGACACCGGGGAGCTGTTTTTT.